These 28 T cell receptor beta chains came from one sample sequenced in a study of blood T cell repertoires in COVID-19. TCRdb keeps only in-frame clones here, not all; method: immunoSEQ multiplex PCR. The repertoire holds over 130,000 clones, around 89% seen once, with roughly 9.6% in the top ten. Sequences were obtained from peripheral blood. The receptors stem from an elderly woman with acute or convalescent COVID-19.

V and J are TRBV27 and TRBJ2-7; TRBD1 aligns across 8 bases. Trimming cost V 6 bases and J 6 bases; bases outside gene matches: 7. The CDR3 runs to 13 residues. The germline V gene has CDR1 MNHEY and CDR2 SMNVEV (reference sequence). For the CDR3, the DNA is TGTGCCAGCAGCGTGACAGGGGTCCTCGAGCAGTACTTC. Translated, it gives CASSVTGVLEQYF.

J is TRBJ1-5 and V is TRBV27, with 9 bases aligning to TRBD1. Trimming took 5 bases from V and 7 from J; bases not matched to a gene: 15. The CDR3 is 17 residues long. CDR1 MNHEY and CDR2 SMNVEV come from the germline V gene (reference sequence). DNA of the CDR3: TGTGCCAGCAGTACTTACCCCGGGACAGGGCCTAAGCAGCCCCAGCATTTT. Amino acids: CASSTYPGTGPKQPQHF.

The sample holds one count of this clone. Here the CDR3 reads CASTGGLAGGYNEQFF. The CDR3 DNA follows: TGTGCCAGCACAGGAGGGCTAGCGGGGGGGTACAATGAGCAGTTCTTC. The genes are TRBV3-1 (or the pseudogene TRBV3-2) and TRBJ2-1, with 12 bases aligning to TRBD2. With 7 bases clipped from V and 4 bases from J, the junction kept 8 bases outside the gene matches. Germline V gene data show CDR1 as LGHDT and CDR2 as YNNKEL (reference sequence). The CDR3 totals 16 residues.

The chain recombines TRBV18 with TRBJ1-6, with 9 positions matching TRBD1. The CDR3 sequence is 14 residues long. The ends lost 6 bases at V and 8 bases at J; junction bases unmatched: 5. Germline lookup yields CDR1 KGHSH and CDR2 LQKENI. The DNA for the CDR3 is TGTGCCAGCTCTGCGGACAGGGGTTATTCACCCCTCCACTTT. It codes for CASSADRGYSPLHF.

This chain joins TRBV19 and TRBJ1-2; tentative D call: TRBD1 (5 bases). Germline loops: CDR1 LNHDA, CDR2 SQIVND (reference sequence). Trimming removed 6 bases from V and 0 bases from J, with 14 bases in between. The CDR3 loop spans 15 amino acids. The CDR3 reads CASRARGGANYGYTF. For the CDR3, the DNA is TGTGCCAGTAGAGCCCGGGGGGGGGCTAACTATGGCTACACCTTC. The full variable domain, in which reference TRBV19 and TRBJ1-2 provide the parts outside the CDR3, is DGGITQSPKYLFRKEGQNVTLSCEQNLNHDAMYWYRQDPGQGLRLIYYSQIVNDFQKGDIAEGYSVSREKKESFPLTVTSAQKNPTAFYLCASRARGGANYGYTFGSGTRLTVV.

The rearrangement uses TRBV11-2 and TRBJ2-1; maybe TRBD2 (5 bases). The CDR3 sequence is 14 residues long. Germline V CDR1 and CDR2: SGHAT, FQNNGV. V lost 3 bases, J lost 7 bases, and 13 bases lay in between. The CDR3 protein is CASSFGGFRNEQFF. The DNA of the CDR3 is TGTGCCAGCAGCTTTGGAGGTTTCAGGAATGAGCAGTTCTTC.

V is TRBV6-5 and J is TRBJ1-1, with 8 bases lining up with TRBD1. This CDR3 is 13 amino acids long. Germline V lookup: CDR1 MNHEY, CDR2 SVGAGI. Trimming at V came to 7 bases and at J to 4 bases, leaving 5 bases not matched to a gene. The CDR3 DNA is TGTGCCAGCAACTACGACAGGGGCACTGAAGCTTTCTTT. Translation: CASNYDRGTEAFF.

The rearrangement uses TRBV7-3 and TRBJ2-1, with TRBD1 as a possible D gene (5 bases). This CDR3 has 15 amino acids. The germline gives CDR1 SGHTA, CDR2 FQGTGA. V dropped 2 bases and J dropped 7 bases, with 15 bases sitting between them. In nucleotides, the CDR3 is TGTGCCAGCAGCTTAGCCAGGGCCGGTTCTAATGAGCAGTTCTTC. This gives the protein CASSLARAGSNEQFF.

The V gene is TRBV11-1, the J gene TRBJ1-2; no firm D call. Trimming cost V 8 bases and J 4 bases, with 11 bases left between them. The CDR3 covers 12 residues. Germline V gene sequence: CDR1 SGHAT, CDR2 FQDESV (reference sequence). The chain's CDR3 is CASPTASYGYTF. Here the CDR3 DNA reads TGTGCCAGCCCCACAGCCTCCTATGGCTACACCTTC.

V and J are TRBV5-1 and TRBJ1-1; D possibly corresponds to TRBD1 (6 bases). The CDR3 is made up of 15 amino acids. Per germline, CDR1 SGHRS and CDR2 YFSETQ. V was shortened by 4 bases and J by 3 bases, with 16 bases between the two germline ends. CDR3 loop: CASSGGGHADTEAFF. The CDR3, as DNA: TGCGCCAGCAGCGGGGGCGGACACGCGGACACTGAAGCTTTCTTT.

This clone came up a few times. The chain uses TRBV11-2 and TRBJ1-6; D remains unclear. Trimming took off 5 bases at V and 7 bases at J, with 12 bases between the two ends. This CDR3 is built from 14 residues. CDR1 is SGHAT, CDR2 FQNNGV, per germline. This CDR3 is CASSPGEGNSPLHF. DNA for the CDR3: TGTGCCAGCAGCCCGGGAGAAGGGAATTCACCCCTCCACTTT.

This clone was seen only once. V is TRBV2 and J is TRBJ2-7, with D perhaps TRBD1 (6 bases). The CDR3 is made up of 12 amino acids. Trimming took 8 bases from V and 2 from J, leaving 10 bases between them. CDR1 and CDR2 from the germline V gene are SNHLY and FYNNEI. The CDR3 region is CASGGQTYEQYF. The CDR3 bases are TGTGCCAGCGGAGGACAGACCTACGAGCAGTACTTC.

The V gene is TRBV20-1, the J gene TRBJ2-5; D may be TRBD1 (6 bases). Germline CDR1 is DFQATT and CDR2 is SNEGSKA (reference sequence). The CDR3 extends over 16 amino acids. The ends were cut back, 3 bases at V and 5 bases at J, with 22 bases in the middle. CDR3 protein: CSASGGQGSTGETQYF. The CDR3, as DNA: TGCAGTGCTAGTGGGGGCCAGGGCTCCACCGGGGAGACCCAGTACTTC.

The chain couples TRBV11-2 to TRBJ1-1; perhaps TRBD1 as D (6 bases). This CDR3 contains 17 residues. The ends were cut back, 2 bases at V and 2 bases at J, with 18 bases in the middle. Germline-derived CDR1 and CDR2 are SGHAT and FQNNGV. CDR3 sequence (DNA): TGTGCCAGCAGCTTATTAGGGACAACAAGATTTAACACTGAAGCTTTCTTT. Translating gives CASSLLGTTRFNTEAFF.

The rearrangement joins TRBV7-3 to TRBJ2-7; no clear D. Per germline, CDR1 SGHTA and CDR2 FQGTGA. Deletions cut 0 bases from V and 2 bases from J, with 11 bases between. CDR3 length equals 15 residues. The DNA for the CDR3 is TGTGCCAGCAGCTTAACAGCAGGTACCCCCTACGAGCAGTACTTC. This translates into CASSLTAGTPYEQYF.

CDR3 sequence reads: CASSPPGGNGYTF. CDR3 bases: TGTGCCAGCTCACCACCTGGGGGCAATGGCTACACCTTC. This chain connects TRBV18 to TRBJ1-2; the D gene is possibly TRBD1 (6 bases). Germline-derived CDR1 and CDR2 are KGHSH and LQKENI. Trimming removed 0 bases at V and 6 bases at J, with 8 bases between. The CDR3 has 13 residues. Combining the CDR3 with reference TRBV18 and TRBJ1-2 gives the whole variable domain NAGVMQNPRHLVRRRGQEARLRCSPMKGHSHVYWYRQLPEEGLKFMVYLQKENIIDESGMPKERFSAEFPKEGPSILRIQQVVRGDSAAYFCASSPPGGNGYTFGSGTRLTVV.

V gene TRBV9 combines with J gene TRBJ2-4, with TRBD2 as a possible D gene (6 bases). V lost 4 bases and J 0 bases, leaving 23 bases between the germline ends. This CDR3 has 19 amino acids. In germline, CDR1 is SGDLS, CDR2 YYNGEE. CDR3 residues: CASSPRSGGPPLAKNIQYF. The CDR3 DNA follows: TGTGCCAGCAGCCCACGATCCGGGGGACCTCCCCTAGCCAAAAACATTCAGTACTTC.

V usage is TRBV5-1 and J usage is TRBJ2-5, with 7 bases matching TRBD1. The CDR3 is made up of 15 amino acids. Germline-derived CDR1 and CDR2 are SGHRS and YFSETQ. The V segment lost 4 bases and the J segment 3 bases; nucleotides outside the gene matches: 9. CDR3 in DNA: TGCGCCAGCAGCCAACAGGGGACCGGGGAAGAGACCCAGTACTTC. Its translation is CASSQQGTGEETQYF.

The chain employs TRBV18 and TRBJ1-5, with a possible D match to TRBD1 (5 bases). This CDR3 is 13 amino acids long. From germline, CDR1 is KGHSH and CDR2 LQKENI. The V end was cut by 6 bases, the J end by 7 bases, with 13 bases between. CDR3: CASSRGENQPQHF. CDR3 DNA: TGTGCCAGCTCCCGGGGGGAAAACCAGCCCCAGCATTTT.

This chain connects TRBV30 to TRBJ1-1; possible D gene TRBD1, 5 bases. This CDR3 spans 13 amino acids. Trimming removed 1 base at V and 1 base at J, with 7 bases between. Germline values: CDR1 GTSNPN, CDR2 SVGIG (reference sequence). The CDR3 DNA is TGTGCCTGGAGTGGACAGCCGAACACTGAAGCTTTCTTT. Its protein is CAWSGQPNTEAFF.

The chain couples TRBV18 to TRBJ1-1; D perhaps matches TRBD1 (5 bases). V was shortened by 4 bases and J by 5 bases, with 14 bases between the two germline ends. Germline CDR1 KGHSH, CDR2 LQKENI. The CDR3 length is 14 residues. The CDR3 loop is CASSRGTGGTEAFF. Written as DNA, the CDR3 is TGTGCCAGCTCACGGGGGACGGGAGGGACTGAAGCTTTCTTT.

The chain employs TRBV10-3 and TRBJ2-3; 8 bases map to TRBD2. CDR1 is ENHRY and CDR2 is SYGVKD in the germline V gene. J gave up 4 bases and V 6 bases, and 9 bases lay outside the gene matches. The CDR3 totals 15 residues. Written as DNA, the CDR3 is TGTGCCATCAGCGGGACTAGGAGGGGGTCAGATACGCAGTATTTT. The encoded protein is CAISGTRRGSDTQYF.

The V call is TRBV5-1, the J call TRBJ1-4; 8 bases align to TRBD1. V shed 0 bases, J shed 5 bases, and the junction held 0 bases outside the gene matches. The CDR3 covers 14 residues. Germline V lookup: CDR1 SGHRS, CDR2 YFSETQ. CDR3: CASSLAGGNEKLFF. The CDR3, as DNA: TGCGCCAGCAGCTTGGCAGGGGGCAATGAAAAACTGTTTTTT. Together with reference TRBV5-1 and TRBJ1-4, the CDR3 gives the full variable domain: KAGVTQTPRYLIKTRGQQVTLSCSPISGHRSVSWYQQTPGQGLQFLFEYFSETQRNKGNFPGRFSGRQFSNSRSEMNVSTLELGDSALYLCASSLAGGNEKLFFGSGTQLSVL.

The CDR3 bases are TGTGCCAGCAGCCGGACGGCACAGGGCCAGTCGGTTGGCTACACCTTC. Residues: CASSRTAQGQSVGYTF. The chain is built from TRBV7-9 and TRBJ1-2; a possible D gene is TRBD1 (6 bases). Germline V CDR1 and CDR2: SEHNR, FQNEAQ (reference sequence). CDR3 length: 16 residues. V lost 5 bases, J lost 7 bases, and 23 bases lay in between.

CDR3 in amino acids: CASTVENNEKLFF. CDR3 coding DNA: TGTGCCAGCACGGTCGAGAATAATGAAAAACTGTTTTTT. The chain combines TRBV2 with TRBJ1-4; unclear D gene. This CDR3 is 13 amino acids long. The V end was cut by 7 bases, the J end by 4 bases, with 10 bases between. CDR1 is SNHLY, CDR2 FYNNEI, per germline.

The chain employs TRBV3-1 (or the pseudogene TRBV3-2) and TRBJ1-6; D perhaps matches TRBD1 (5 bases). V was trimmed by 4 bases and J by 7 bases, leaving 17 bases between them. CDR1 LGHDT and CDR2 YNNKEL come from the germline V gene (reference sequence). This CDR3 has 16 residues. The CDR3 sequence: CASSPRPTSGNSPLHF. The CDR3 DNA reads as TGTGCCAGCAGCCCTCGACCGACATCAGGGAATTCACCCCTCCACTTT.

The V call is TRBV18, the J call TRBJ2-1; 7 nucleotides agree with TRBD2. The ends lost 1 base at V and 6 bases at J; junction bases unmatched: 9. Germline lookup yields CDR1 KGHSH and CDR2 LQKENI. The CDR3 is 16 residues long. The CDR3 reads CASSPRLAGLVNEQFF. CDR3 DNA: TGTGCCAGCTCACCACGACTAGCCGGGTTGGTCAATGAGCAGTTCTTC.

This chain uses TRBV2 with TRBJ1-6; tentatively, D is TRBD1 (6 bases). Trimming left V 6 bases short and J 6 bases short, with 15 bases between. Looked up from germline, CDR1 is SNHLY and CDR2 is FYNNEI. The CDR3 covers 15 residues. This CDR3 is CASSIAQGTNSPLHF. DNA for the CDR3: TGTGCCAGCAGCATAGCACAGGGTACTAATTCACCCCTCCACTTT.